The 25 T cell receptor beta chains below were found in one sample sequenced in a study of T cell responses to AZD1222 COVID-19 vaccine. TCRdb's table, derived via immunoSEQ multiplex PCR, lists solely in-frame clones and lacks some. The data hold about 120,000 clones, with roughly 90% observed a single time. Material: peripheral blood, obtained on day 0 of AZD1222 vaccination. Receptor source: an adult in good health.

This clone has a count of ten or more. The genes are TRBV9 and TRBJ2-7, with D perhaps matching TRBD2 (6 bases). The V end was cut by 4 bases, the J end by 4 bases, with 18 bases between. This CDR3 has 15 residues. Germline V gene sequence: CDR1 SGDLS, CDR2 YYNGEE. DNA of the CDR3: TGTGCCAGCAGCATAGCTGGGACCGGGAGTTACGAGCAGTACTTC. It is translated as CASSIAGTGSYEQYF.

The J gene is TRBJ1-2, the V gene TRBV7-9; 7 nucleotides line up with TRBD1. V gave up 0 bases and J gave up 4 bases; unmatched junction bases: 5. The germline gives CDR1 SEHNR, CDR2 FQNEAQ (reference sequence). The CDR3 runs to 15 residues. The CDR3 nucleotides read TGTGCCAGCAGCTTAGCTGGGACAGAGTCCTATGGCTACACCTTC. As protein: CASSLAGTESYGYTF.

The chain carries TRBV14 and TRBJ2-1, with TRBD2 matching 7 bases. This CDR3 is 13 amino acids long. CDR1 and CDR2 from the germline V gene are SGHDN and FVKESK. Trimming at V came to 1 base and at J to 7 bases, leaving 1 base not matched to a gene. CDR3 in DNA: TGTGCCAGCAGCCAAGGGGGGGGGAATGAGCAGTTCTTC. Residues: CASSQGGGNEQFF.

The V gene is TRBV2, the J gene TRBJ1-5; perhaps TRBD1 as D (6 bases). The CDR3 is made up of 16 amino acids. The germline gives CDR1 SNHLY, CDR2 FYNNEI. Trimming stripped 6 bases from V and 5 bases from J, with 20 bases between. The DNA of the CDR3 is TGTGCCAGCAGCAGAGGTGGGCAGGGGAGGTATCAGCCCCAGCATTTT. It encodes CASSRGGQGRYQPQHF.

This clone appeared once. The rearrangement links TRBV3-1 (or the pseudogene TRBV3-2) to TRBJ2-7; D unresolved. V lost 1 base and J lost 2, with 12 bases in between. CDR3 size: 15 residues. Germline loops: CDR1 LGHDT, CDR2 YNNKEL (reference sequence). The CDR3 loop reads CASSQVIGGPYEQYF. As DNA, the CDR3 is TGTGCCAGCAGCCAAGTAATCGGCGGCCCCTACGAGCAGTACTTC.

The rearrangement links TRBV28 to TRBJ2-3; TRBD2 matches 7 bases. The junction had 10 bases not matched to a gene; V was cut back by 6 bases and J by 1 base. In germline, CDR1 is MDHEN, CDR2 SYDVKM. The CDR3 length is 16 residues. The CDR3 coding sequence is TGTGCCAGCAGGAAACGTCAGCGGGGAGGCACAGATACGCAGTATTTT. Protein: CASRKRQRGGTDTQYF.

This chain connects TRBV9 to TRBJ1-1; 8 bases map to TRBD1. The germline V gene encodes CDR1 SGDLS and CDR2 YYNGEE. The length of the CDR3 is 14 residues. The trim removed 2 bases at V and 4 bases at J, leaving 4 bases unmatched. In DNA form, the CDR3 reads TGTGCCAGCAGCGTGCAGGGGGCAGGCACTGAAGCTTTCTTT. Translated, it gives CASSVQGAGTEAFF.

This chain links TRBV5-1 with TRBJ1-6; TRBD1 aligns across 7 bases. V was pared by 6 bases and J by 7 bases, with 10 bases of the junction left unmatched. This CDR3 contains 15 residues. CDR1 is SGHRS, CDR2 YFSETQ, per germline. The CDR3 region is CASNMGDRANSPLHF. In DNA, the CDR3 is TGCGCCAGCAACATGGGTGACAGGGCGAATTCACCCCTCCACTTT.

The chain uses TRBV10-3 and TRBJ1-5, with D perhaps matching TRBD1 (5 bases). Deletions cut 4 bases from V and 0 bases from J, with 13 bases between. Per the germline V gene, CDR1 is ENHRY and CDR2 is SYGVKD. The CDR3 has 16 amino acids. The CDR3 DNA reads as TGTGCCATCAGTGTTCTCGGGGCCTTTAGCAATCAGCCCCAGCATTTT. The encoded protein is CAISVLGAFSNQPQHF.

The chain is built from TRBV12-3 or TRBV12-4 and TRBJ2-1, with D perhaps TRBD1 (6 bases). CDR3 length: 12 residues. The ends were cut back, 7 bases at V and 7 bases at J, with 11 bases in the middle. The CDR3, as DNA: TGTGCCAGCAATGGGGGCCTAAATGAGCAGTTCTTC. This sequence encodes CASNGGLNEQFF.

The rearrangement links TRBV3-1 (or the pseudogene TRBV3-2) to TRBJ2-3; no clear D. Germline-derived CDR1 and CDR2 are LGHDT and YNNKEL (reference sequence). This CDR3 comprises 12 residues. Trimming stripped 3 bases from V and 7 bases from J, with 8 bases between. The CDR3 DNA reads TGTGCCAGCAGCCACCTTCGGAATACGCAGTATTTT. Its protein is CASSHLRNTQYF.

This chain connects TRBV2 to TRBJ1-1; D unclear. Per the germline V gene, CDR1 is SNHLY and CDR2 is FYNNEI. CDR3 length: 12 residues. Trimming took off 1 base at V and 0 bases at J, with 0 bases between the two ends. CDR3 sequence (DNA): TGTGCCAGCAGTGAAGTGAACACTGAAGCTTTCTTT. It encodes CASSEVNTEAFF.

V usage is TRBV11-2 and J usage is TRBJ2-2, with D perhaps matching TRBD1 (5 bases). The germline V gene has CDR1 SGHAT and CDR2 FQNNGV. V gave up 3 bases and J gave up 3 bases, with 8 bases separating them. This CDR3 is 14 amino acids long. The CDR3 is CASSFQGYTGELFF. Written as DNA, the CDR3 is TGTGCCAGCAGCTTCCAGGGCTACACCGGGGAGCTGTTTTTT.

The V call is TRBV2, the J call TRBJ2-1; the D is unclear. CDR3 length: 12 amino acids. In germline, CDR1 is SNHLY, CDR2 FYNNEI. V shed 4 bases and J shed 3 bases, with 4 bases lying between them. Here the CDR3 DNA reads TGTGCCAGCAGTGCCTTCTACAATGAGCAGTTCTTC. Encoded protein: CASSAFYNEQFF.

The V gene is TRBV19, the J gene TRBJ2-1, with D possibly being TRBD2 (6 bases). The CDR3 covers 11 residues. V was clipped by 5 bases and J by 11 bases, with 10 bases between them. Germline V gene lookup returns CDR1 LNHDA and CDR2 SQIVND (reference sequence). CDR3 DNA: TGTGCCAGTAGTGCCGGGACTCAGCAGTTCTTC. Encoded protein: CASSAGTQQFF.

A note on this clone: This sample includes further DNA sequences coding for the same CDR3. The V and J genes are TRBV3-1 (or the pseudogene TRBV3-2) and TRBJ2-7; D is possibly TRBD1 (6 bases). Trimming stripped 1 base from V and 6 bases from J, with 7 bases between. The germline V gene encodes CDR1 LGHDT and CDR2 YNNKEL (reference sequence). This CDR3 has 12 amino acids. The CDR3 reads CASSQGGLEQYF. DNA of the CDR3: TGTGCCAGCAGCCAAGGGGGGCTCGAGCAGTACTTC.

The rearrangement links TRBV6-2 or TRBV6-3 to TRBJ1-6; 7 bases align to TRBD1. Germline loops: CDR1 MNHEY, CDR2 SVGEGT. CDR3 length: 17 amino acids. Trimming removed 5 bases from V and 0 bases from J; junction bases left unmatched: 7. CDR3: CASSGTGASSYNSPLHF. As DNA, the CDR3 is TGTGCCAGCAGTGGAACAGGGGCGAGCTCCTATAATTCACCCCTCCACTTT.

This rearrangement joins TRBV28 to TRBJ1-6; possibly TRBD1 for D (5 bases). The CDR3 sequence is 13 residues long. CDR1 and CDR2 (germline): MDHEN, SYDVKM. The V end was cut by 10 bases, the J end by 9 bases, with 16 bases between. CDR3 nucleotides: TGTGCCACCAAGGGGCCCGAGGGTTCACCCCTCCACTTT. Translating it yields CATKGPEGSPLHF.

The V gene is TRBV6-6, the J gene TRBJ1-2, with D perhaps TRBD1 (5 bases). From germline, CDR1 is MNHNY and CDR2 SVGAGI (reference sequence). The V end was cut by 5 bases, the J end by 0 bases, with 10 bases between. This CDR3 contains 14 residues. In DNA form, the CDR3 reads TGTGCCAGCAGTACCCAGGGAGCTAACTATGGCTACACCTTC. It codes for CASSTQGANYGYTF.

V usage is TRBV7-9 and J usage is TRBJ2-1; D gene unclear. Trimming stripped 1 base from V and 5 bases from J, with 3 bases between. Germline V gene lookup returns CDR1 SEHNR and CDR2 FQNEAQ (reference sequence). The CDR3 runs to 12 residues. Written as DNA, the CDR3 is TGTGCCAGCAGCTTAGGAGACAATGAGCAGTTCTTC. It specifies CASSLGDNEQFF.

The J gene is TRBJ2-7, the V gene TRBV29-1; 8 bases map to TRBD1. In germline, CDR1 is SQVTM, CDR2 ANQGSEA. This CDR3 is 12 amino acids long. The V gene end was trimmed by 8 bases and the J gene end by 3 bases; junction bases not matched to a gene: 6. This CDR3 reads CSIRTGNYEQYF. CDR3 in DNA: TGCAGCATTAGGACAGGGAACTACGAGCAGTACTTC.

The chain couples TRBV10-3 to TRBJ1-2; possibly TRBD1 for D (5 bases). V lost 3 bases to trimming and J lost 6 bases, with 14 bases between them. The CDR3 consists of 14 residues. Germline loops: CDR1 ENHRY, CDR2 SYGVKD. The CDR3 loop reads CAISDSGGGDGYTF. For the CDR3, the DNA is TGTGCCATCAGTGATTCCGGGGGAGGAGATGGCTACACCTTC.

The chain's CDR3 is CSVTPRGEHSYEQYF. The CDR3 DNA sequence: TGCAGCGTCACCCCGAGGGGAGAGCATTCCTACGAGCAGTACTTC. The chain combines TRBV29-1 with TRBJ2-7; either TRBD1 or TRBD2 may fit D (5 bases each). The CDR3 spans 15 residues. Between the trimmed V and J ends, which lost 6 bases and 1 base, there was a span of 19 bases. The germline V gene encodes CDR1 SQVTM and CDR2 ANQGSEA.

In its sample, this clone ranks as medium-sized. This rearrangement joins TRBV7-9 to TRBJ1-5; D perhaps matches TRBD1 (6 bases). V shed 4 bases and J shed 5 bases, with 15 bases lying between them. The germline V gene has CDR1 SEHNR and CDR2 FQNEAQ (reference sequence). This CDR3 is 15 amino acids long. CDR3 DNA: TGTGCCAGCAGCTGGGGCACAGGGCAGGATCAGCCCCAGCATTTT. This encodes CASSWGTGQDQPQHF.

This clone was seen only once. The chain recombines TRBV5-4 with TRBJ2-3; 9 nucleotides align to TRBD2. The CDR3 is made up of 18 amino acids. Losses at the gene ends were 3 bases for V and 0 bases for J; bases not matched to a gene: 11. Germline V gene lookup returns CDR1 SGHNT and CDR2 YYREEE (reference sequence). CDR3 sequence reads: CASSSGTSRKVSTDTQYF. The CDR3 DNA reads TGTGCCAGCAGCTCGGGGACTAGCCGGAAAGTAAGCACAGATACGCAGTATTTT.